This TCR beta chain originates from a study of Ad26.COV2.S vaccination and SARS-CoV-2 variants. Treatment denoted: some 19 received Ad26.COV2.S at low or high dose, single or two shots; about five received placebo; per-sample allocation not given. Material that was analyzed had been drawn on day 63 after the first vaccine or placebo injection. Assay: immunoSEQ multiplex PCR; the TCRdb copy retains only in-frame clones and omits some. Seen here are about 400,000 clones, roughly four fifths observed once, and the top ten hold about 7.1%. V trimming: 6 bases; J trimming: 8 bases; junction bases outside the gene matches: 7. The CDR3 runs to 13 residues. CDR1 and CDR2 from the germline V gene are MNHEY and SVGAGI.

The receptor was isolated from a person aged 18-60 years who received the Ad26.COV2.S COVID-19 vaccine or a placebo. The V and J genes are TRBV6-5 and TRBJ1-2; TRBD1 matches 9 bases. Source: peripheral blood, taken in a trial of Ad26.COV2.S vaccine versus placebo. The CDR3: CASSGQGTGGYTF. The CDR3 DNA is TGTGCCAGCAGCGGACAGGGGACGGGGGGCTACACCTTC.